What follows are 32 T cell receptor beta chains derived from one specimen sequenced in a study of cytomegalovirus exposure and HLA in healthy donors. The PCR had 60 Vbeta and 13 Jbeta primers. TCRdb's table, derived via immunoSEQ multiplex PCR, lists solely in-frame clones and lacks some. This sample carries tens of thousands of clones, 84% of them seen once, and the ten largest clones take 15% to 20%. Sequenced input: PBMCs. All receptors come from an older man in good health and CMV-seropositive.

This chain links TRBV6-5 with TRBJ1-4; the D is unclear. CDR3 size: 15 residues. Per the germline V gene, CDR1 is MNHEY and CDR2 is SVGAGI. The V end was cut by 5 bases, the J end by 0 bases, with 10 bases between. CDR3 DNA: TGTGCCAGCAGTCCACCGGGAGCAACTAATGAAAAACTGTTTTTT. Translated, it gives CASSPPGATNEKLFF.

The rearrangement joins TRBV10-3 to TRBJ2-1, with a tentative D call TRBD2 (7 bases). The germline CDR1 and CDR2 sequences are ENHRY and SYGVKD. V was trimmed by 2 bases and J by 3 bases, leaving 14 bases between them. This CDR3 is built from 16 residues. Written as DNA, the CDR3 is TGTGCCATCAGTGAGAGGGCAGGGGAGGGCTACAATGAGCAGTTCTTC. It specifies CAISERAGEGYNEQFF.

This chain joins TRBV29-1 and TRBJ2-1; 12 bases fit TRBD2. The CDR3 loop spans 18 amino acids. V lost 2 bases to trimming and J lost 0 bases; unmatched junction nucleotides: 8. Germline CDR1 is SQVTM and CDR2 is ANQGSEA. In DNA, the CDR3 is TGCAGCGTTGAACCGGGACTAGCGGGTTGGAGCTCCTACAATGAGCAGTTCTTC. As protein: CSVEPGLAGWSSYNEQFF.

The gene calls are TRBV4-3 and TRBJ2-7; 10 bases map to TRBD2. This CDR3 region has 15 residues. In germline, CDR1 is LGHNA, CDR2 YSLEER. Trimming at V came to 0 bases and at J to 3 bases, leaving 2 bases not matched to a gene. CDR3 amino acids: CASSQDSSGGYEQYF. The CDR3 nucleotides are TGCGCCAGCAGCCAAGACTCTAGCGGGGGCTACGAGCAGTACTTC.

The CDR3 DNA is TGTGCCAGCACGGAGGGTAGGAATGAGCAGTTCTTC. It translates to CASTEGRNEQFF. The chain joins TRBV2 to TRBJ2-1, with D possibly TRBD2 on 6 matching bases. V was clipped by 7 bases and J by 7 bases, with 11 bases between them. Germline V lookup: CDR1 SNHLY, CDR2 FYNNEI. The CDR3 sequence is 12 residues long.

The genes are TRBV28 and TRBJ1-1; no clear D gene. The CDR3 runs to 13 residues. V was cut by 6 bases and J by 0 bases, with 8 bases left in between. Germline V lookup: CDR1 MDHEN, CDR2 SYDVKM. The CDR3 region has the DNA TGTGCCAGCAGCCCGTACATGAACACTGAAGCTTTCTTT. Translated: CASSPYMNTEAFF. The complete variable domain, with remaining parts taken from reference TRBV28 and TRBJ1-1, reads DVKVTQSSRYLVKRTGEKVFLECVQDMDHENMFWYRQDPGLGLRLIYFSYDVKMKEKGDIPEGYSVSREKKERFSLILESASTNQTSMYLCASSPYMNTEAFFGQGTRLTVV.

This clone was recorded once. The V and J genes are TRBV18 and TRBJ2-1, with 9 bases identical to TRBD2. Germline V gene lookup returns CDR1 KGHSH and CDR2 LQKENI. The V gene end was trimmed by 5 bases and the J gene end by 4 bases; junction bases not matched to a gene: 6. This CDR3 is 15 amino acids long. The CDR3 DNA is TGTGCCAGCTCAGGGGGACTAGCCGAATACAATGAGCAGTTCTTC. Translated: CASSGGLAEYNEQFF.

In regard to this clone: Additional DNA sequences in this sample encode the identical CDR3. CDR3 region: CASSSPAGLAEETQYF. The CDR3 nucleotides are TGTGCCAGCAGTTCCCCCGCGGGACTAGCGGAAGAGACCCAGTACTTC. V and J are TRBV6-5 and TRBJ2-5; 11 nucleotides agree with TRBD2. With 4 bases clipped from V and 3 bases from J, the junction kept 7 bases outside the gene matches. Germline-derived CDR1 and CDR2 are MNHEY and SVGAGI. The CDR3 consists of 16 residues.

The rearrangement joins TRBV10-1 to TRBJ1-5; tentatively, D is TRBD1 (6 bases). Trimming removed 8 bases from V and 1 base from J, with 6 bases in between. Germline V lookup: CDR1 WNHNN, CDR2 SYGVQD (reference sequence). The CDR3 loop spans 12 amino acids. This chain's CDR3 is CASGQSNQPQHF. The CDR3 region has the DNA TGCGCCAGCGGACAGAGCAATCAGCCCCAGCATTTT.

V and J are TRBV7-2 and TRBJ1-1; D unresolved. CDR3 length equals 14 residues. V was trimmed by 1 base and J by 6 bases, leaving 12 bases between them. Germline V gives CDR1 SGHTA, CDR2 FQGNSA. The CDR3 DNA follows: TGTGCCAGCAGCTTAGTCTTAAGTCGCGCTGAAGCTTTCTTT. Its protein product is CASSLVLSRAEAFF. Full variable domain (outside the CDR3, taken from reference TRBV7-2 and TRBJ1-1): GAGVSQSPSNKVTEKGKDVELRCDPISGHTALYWYRQSLGQGLEFLIYFQGNSAPDKSGLPSDRFSAERTGGSVSTLTIQRTQQEDSAVYLCASSLVLSRAEAFFGQGTRLTVV.

The rearrangement links TRBV2 to TRBJ2-7; D perhaps matches TRBD2 (6 bases). Looked up from germline, CDR1 is SNHLY and CDR2 is FYNNEI. The V end was cut by 0 bases, the J end by 7 bases, with 13 bases between. The CDR3 spans 14 residues. Written as DNA, the CDR3 is TGTGCCAGCAGTGAAGCGGGGGGTCCTGAGGAGCAGTACTTC. It codes for CASSEAGGPEEQYF.

The rearrangement links TRBV6-1 to TRBJ2-2, with 9 bases aligning to TRBD1. Germline CDR1 reads MNHNS; CDR2 reads SASEGT. With V trimmed by 8 bases and J by 1 base, 5 bases remained unmatched. CDR3 size: 15 residues. The CDR3 here is CASYAGQGNTGELFF. CDR3 nucleotide sequence: TGTGCCAGCTACGCGGGACAGGGGAACACCGGGGAGCTGTTTTTT.

The chain uses TRBV6-5 and TRBJ2-7; D possibly corresponds to TRBD2 (5 bases). Germline CDR1 reads MNHEY; CDR2 reads SVGAGI. This CDR3 has 14 residues. Trimming removed 6 bases from V and 6 bases from J, with 18 bases in between. CDR3: CASSSVGLYFEQYF. Written as DNA, the CDR3 is TGTGCCAGCAGCTCCGTCGGACTTTATTTCGAGCAGTACTTC.

V and J are TRBV11-2 and TRBJ2-2; 7 bases are a match to TRBD2. CDR3 length: 14 residues. Trimming at V came to 6 bases and at J to 6 bases, leaving 7 bases not matched to a gene. Germline-derived CDR1 and CDR2 are SGHAT and FQNNGV. CDR3 loop: CASRRGGNSGELFF. The CDR3 nucleotides are TGTGCCAGCAGACGCGGGGGAAACTCCGGGGAGCTGTTTTTT.

Here the CDR3 DNA reads TGTGCCAGTAGCTCTAGCGGGGCTTACAATGAGCAGTTCTTC. Translated, it gives CASSSSGAYNEQFF. The genes are TRBV19 and TRBJ2-1, with TRBD2 matching 9 bases. Looked up from germline, CDR1 is LNHDA and CDR2 is SQIVND (reference sequence). Germline trimming cut 6 bases from V and 4 bases from J; bases unmatched to any gene: 4. The CDR3 is 14 amino acids.

This clone was seen only a few times. The rearrangement joins TRBV4-3 to TRBJ1-2; D remains unclear. V gave up 0 bases and J gave up 3 bases, with 5 bases separating them. CDR3 length: 13 amino acids. Germline CDR1 reads LGHNA; CDR2 reads YSLEER. DNA of the CDR3: TGCGCCAGCAGCCAAGAGGGCTACTATGGCTACACCTTC. Its translation is CASSQEGYYGYTF.

This chain joins TRBV7-3 and TRBJ2-5; possible D gene TRBD1, 6 bases. The germline gives CDR1 SGHTA, CDR2 FQGTGA. Trimming removed 5 bases at V and 5 bases at J, with 15 bases between. The CDR3 covers 14 residues. The chain's CDR3 is CASSQGSPGETQYF. The DNA of the CDR3 is TGTGCCAGCAGCCAGGGGAGTCCCGGGGAGACCCAGTACTTC.

The chain uses TRBV7-3 and TRBJ2-1; D unresolved. The germline gives CDR1 SGHTA, CDR2 FQGTGA. With 2 bases removed from V and 9 bases from J, the gap between germline ends came to 11 bases. The length of the CDR3 is 13 residues. CDR3 nucleotide sequence: TGTGCCAGCAGCTTACTTGGCCTTGGTGAGCAGTTCTTC. The encoded protein is CASSLLGLGEQFF.

The CDR3 spells CASSLGSNSISDTQYF. CDR3 nucleotides: TGTGCCAGCAGCTTAGGGTCCAACTCCATTTCCGATACGCAGTATTTT. The gene calls are TRBV11-2 and TRBJ2-3; no firm D call. V was clipped by 1 base and J by 6 bases, with 17 bases between them. The CDR3 has 16 amino acids. Germline V gene data show CDR1 as SGHAT and CDR2 as FQNNGV.

This clone was counted once. V usage is TRBV30 and J usage is TRBJ1-5; TRBD1 is a possible D gene (5 bases). V shed 2 bases and J shed 4 bases, with 12 bases lying between them. This CDR3 comprises 14 residues. Germline CDR1 and CDR2: GTSNPN and SVGIG (reference sequence). The CDR3 nucleotides read TGTGCCTGGAGTTCCCAGGGAGGGAATCAGCCCCAGCATTTT. Translating it yields CAWSSQGGNQPQHF.

V is TRBV6-5 and J is TRBJ2-7; D gene unclear. CDR1 MNHEY and CDR2 SVGAGI come from the germline V gene. V dropped 6 bases and J dropped 2 bases, with 11 bases sitting between them. The length of the CDR3 is 13 residues. CDR3 amino acids: CASSLRYPYEQYF. Here the CDR3 DNA reads TGTGCCAGCAGCCTTAGATATCCCTACGAGCAGTACTTC.

Written as DNA, the CDR3 is TGTGCCAGTAGTATAGGAGACAGGGGCACTGAAGCTTTCTTT. Its translation is CASSIGDRGTEAFF. The chain recombines TRBV19 with TRBJ1-1, with 8 bases that match TRBD1. V dropped 1 base and J dropped 4; count of bases not matched to a gene: 2. Germline V lookup: CDR1 LNHDA, CDR2 SQIVND (reference sequence). This CDR3 contains 14 residues.

This sequence joins TRBV7-6 and TRBJ2-3, with TRBD2 identical over 8 bases. The CDR3 length is 14 residues. Germline CDR1 and CDR2: SGHVS and FNYEAQ. Trimming cost V 5 bases and J 4 bases; bases outside gene matches: 5. CDR3: CASSPSGGSDTQYF. As DNA, the CDR3 is TGTGCCAGCAGCCCGAGCGGGGGCTCAGATACGCAGTATTTT.

This sequence joins TRBV6-1 and TRBJ2-4; D gene unclear. The CDR3 is made up of 12 amino acids. Trimming removed 5 bases from V and 7 bases from J, with 9 bases in between. Germline V gene lookup returns CDR1 MNHNS and CDR2 SASEGT. For the CDR3, the DNA is TGTGCCAGCAGTTTCGTTCTGAACATTCAGTACTTC. Its protein is CASSFVLNIQYF.

This chain joins TRBV28 and TRBJ2-1; D may be TRBD2 (5 bases). V was pared by 7 bases and J by 8 bases, with 12 bases between. This CDR3 region has 12 residues. In germline, CDR1 is MDHEN, CDR2 SYDVKM. CDR3 bases: TGTGCCAGCATCACCCCCGGGGATGAGCAGTTCTTC. The encoded protein is CASITPGDEQFF.

The genes are TRBV7-9 and TRBJ2-1; TRBD2 matches at 14 bases. V shed 4 bases, J shed 10 bases, and the junction held 9 bases outside the gene matches. The germline gives CDR1 SEHNR, CDR2 FQNEAQ (reference sequence). The CDR3 sequence is 16 residues long. The chain's CDR3 is CASSSPGLAGVGEQFF. The CDR3 coding sequence is TGTGCCAGCAGCTCCCCGGGACTAGCGGGAGTGGGGGAGCAGTTCTTC.

The table lists this clone with a count of one. This chain links TRBV29-1 with TRBJ1-1; 11 positions agree with TRBD1. The ends lost 6 bases at V and 3 bases at J; junction bases unmatched: 9. The germline V gene has CDR1 SQVTM and CDR2 ANQGSEA. This CDR3 region has 15 residues. In DNA form, the CDR3 reads TGCAGCGTATCCGGGACAGGGGGGTCGGACACTGAAGCTTTCTTT. As protein: CSVSGTGGSDTEAFF.

The chain joins TRBV7-9 to TRBJ1-5; unclear D gene. Trimming took off 4 bases at V and 6 bases at J, with 7 bases between the two ends. This CDR3 has 12 amino acids. Germline V gene lookup returns CDR1 SEHNR and CDR2 FQNEAQ (reference sequence). The CDR3 region is CASSSPGQPQHF. For the CDR3, the DNA is TGTGCCAGCAGCTCCCCAGGTCAGCCCCAGCATTTT.

This chain joins TRBV11-2 and TRBJ1-4, with D unresolved. V lost 2 bases and J 1 base, leaving 8 bases between the germline ends. Germline CDR1 reads SGHAT; CDR2 reads FQNNGV. The CDR3 has 15 residues. CDR3 sequence: CASSLTGLTNEKLFF. CDR3 bases: TGTGCCAGCAGCTTAACCGGACTAACTAATGAAAAACTGTTTTTT.

V is TRBV6-6 and J is TRBJ1-1, with D unclear. The CDR3 covers 12 residues. V was cut by 2 bases and J by 2 bases, with 3 bases left in between. The V gene's germline CDR1 is MNHNY and CDR2 SVGAGI (reference sequence). The CDR3 DNA follows: TGTGCCAGCAGTTACCAAAACACTGAAGCTTTCTTT. Amino acids: CASSYQNTEAFF.

The chain uses TRBV2 and TRBJ1-2, with D tentatively TRBD1 (6 bases). V lost 4 bases and J lost 4, with 7 bases in between. The CDR3 loop spans 12 amino acids. The germline V gene encodes CDR1 SNHLY and CDR2 FYNNEI. This CDR3 reads CASSGTVYGYTF. CDR3 coding DNA: TGTGCCAGCAGTGGGACAGTCTATGGCTACACCTTC.

The CDR3 loop reads CASSLFGSGNTIYF. CDR3 nucleotides: TGTGCCAGCAGTTTATTCGGCTCTGGAAACACCATATATTTT. V gene TRBV28 combines with J gene TRBJ1-3; D uncertain. This CDR3 has 14 residues. Looked up from germline, CDR1 is MDHEN and CDR2 is SYDVKM. V lost 1 base to trimming and J lost 0 bases, with 4 bases between them.